Listed below are T cell receptor beta chains from one sample, sequenced in a study of blood T cell repertoires in COVID-19. The protocol was immunoSEQ multiplex PCR, while the TCRdb copy is restricted to in-frame clones and leaves out a portion. The sample holds approximately 400,000 clones, 80% to 90% seen once. The sequenced material came from PBMCs or T cells enriched from blood (not recorded which). The origin of the receptors is a man aged 25 to 40 who had recovered from COVID-19. CDR3s include the opening cysteine and the closing phenylalanine or tryptophan. The D gene is left open where the match is weak. For some rows the clone size is stated as once, few or many, or as a class when expanded; others skip it.

NA,TRBJ2-1,NA,13,TRBV25-1,CASSGPGYNEQFF,TGTGCCAGCAGTGGGCCGGGATACAATGAGCAGTTCTTC
NA,TRBJ1-1,NA,13,TRBV18,CASSIQGRLEAFF,TGTGCCAGCTCTATTCAGGGCCGGCTAGAAGCTTTCTTT
NA,TRBJ2-1,NA,14,TRBV5-4,CASSLATLKNEQFF,TGTGCCAGCAGCTTGGCAACCCTAAAAAATGAGCAGTTCTTC
NA,TRBJ1-5,NA,16,TRBV18,CASSPEQGPSNQPQHF,TGTGCCAGCTCCCCAGAACAGGGTCCTAGCAATCAGCCCCAGCATTTT
NA,TRBJ2-7,NA,16,TRBV5-4,CASSSNSGTPSYEQYF,TGTGCCAGCAGCTCCAACTCCGGGACACCATCCTACGAGCAGTACTTC
few,TRBJ1-2,TRBD1,17,TRBV28,CASSSPSGGADLYGYTF,TGTGCCAGCAGTTCGCCCTCAGGGGGAGCAGACCTCTATGGCTACACCTTC
NA,TRBJ1-1,NA,10,TRBV20-1,CSARDRGAFF,TGCAGTGCTAGAGACCGGGGGGCTTTCTTT
NA,TRBJ2-5,NA,14,TRBV2,CASSDRGRQETQYF,TGTGCCAGCAGTGACCGCGGGCGTCAAGAGACCCAGTACTTC
once,TRBJ1-1,NA,19,TRBV5-5,CASSTREGWGRPKNTEAFF,TGTGCCAGCAGCACAAGGGAGGGCTGGGGTCGTCCAAAGAACACTGAAGCTTTCTTT
NA,TRBJ2-3,TRBD2,17,TRBV5-1,CASSRILAGKSTDTQYF,TGCGCCAGCAGCAGAATCCTAGCGGGGAAAAGCACAGATACGCAGTATTTT
once,TRBJ2-1,TRBD2,15,TRBV19,CASSQLAGGVYEQFF,TGTGCCAGTAGTCAACTAGCGGGGGGGGTCTATGAGCAGTTCTTC
once,TRBJ1-3,NA,14,TRBV6-5,CASRTRDSGNTIYF,TGTGCCAGCAGGACTAGGGACTCTGGAAACACCATATATTTT
NA,TRBJ2-3,TRBD2,16,TRBV7-9,CASSLGLGGVTDTQYF,TGTGCCAGCAGCTTAGGACTCGGGGGGGTAACAGATACGCAGTATTTT
NA,TRBJ1-6,NA,18,TRBV4-2,CASSQVRRISSYNSPLHF,TGTGCCAGCAGCCAAGTTCGTCGCATTAGCTCCTATAATTCACCCCTCCACTTT
NA,TRBJ2-3,TRBD1,14,TRBV6-5,CASSTGASTDTQYF,TGTGCCAGCAGTACAGGGGCTAGCACAGATACGCAGTATTTT
NA,TRBJ2-3,TRBD2,15,TRBV6-5,CASGASGGAPDTQYF,TGTGCCAGCGGGGCTAGCGGGGGAGCCCCCGATACGCAGTATTTT
NA,TRBJ1-2,NA,15,TRBV6-5,CASSSRTESNYGYTF,TGTGCCAGCAGTTCCAGGACAGAGTCGAACTATGGCTACACCTTC
NA,TRBJ2-1,NA,16,TRBV6-5,CASSYSRGHSVNEQFF,TGTGCCAGCAGTTACTCCCGGGGACACAGCGTAAATGAGCAGTTCTTC
NA,TRBJ1-1,NA,13,TRBV10-3,CATGDKVNTEAFF,TGTGCCACAGGGGATAAAGTGAACACTGAAGCTTTCTTT
NA,TRBJ2-2,NA,14,TRBV2,CASSDVSLAGELFF,TGTGCCAGCAGTGATGTCAGTTTGGCCGGGGAGCTGTTTTTT
few,TRBJ2-2,TRBD2,15,TRBV6-5,CASSYSMAGGGELFF,TGTGCCAGCAGTTACTCGATGGCGGGGGGAGGGGAGCTGTTTTTT
NA,TRBJ1-1,TRBD1,17,TRBV5-1,CASSFDPQGSVGTEAFF,TGCGCCAGCAGCTTCGACCCACAGGGGTCGGTAGGCACTGAAGCTTTCTTT
NA,TRBJ1-4,NA,16,TRBV14,CASSQGVPGVNEKLFF,TGTGCCAGCAGCCAAGGGGTACCAGGGGTAAACGAAAAACTGTTTTTT
once,TRBJ2-2,NA,14,TRBV6-5,CASRGQSNTGELFF,TGTGCCAGCAGAGGACAGTCGAACACCGGGGAGCTGTTTTTT
few,TRBJ2-7,NA,14,TRBV10-1,CASSENNIAYEQYF,TGCGCCAGCAGTGAGAACAATATTGCTTACGAGCAGTACTTC